Listed below are T cell receptor beta chains from one sample, sequenced in a study of blood T cell repertoires in COVID-19. Sequencing was performed with immunoSEQ multiplex PCR; in TCRdb, only in-frame clones are kept and a portion is missing. The repertoire consists of fewer than 350,000 clones, with 81% occurring once and the leading ten covering 2.5% to 3%. The source material was peripheral blood. Receptors originate from a woman aged 55-69 years with active or convalescent COVID-19. The CDR3 runs from the conserved cysteine through the conserved F or W. The D gene is left open where the match is weak. Where a row states a size, it is once, few, many or the class of an expanded clone; other rows omit it.

len: 13; abundance: few; j_gene: TRBJ2-7; d_gene: NA; v_gene: TRBV7-8; CDR3aa: CASSKGTNYEQYF; CDR3nt: TGTGCCAGCAGCAAAGGAACTAACTACGAGCAGTACTTC
len: 14; abundance: NA; j_gene: TRBJ1-2; d_gene: TRBD1; v_gene: TRBV10-1; CDR3aa: CASSAGQGTDGYTF; CDR3nt: TGCGCCAGCAGTGCGGGACAGGGTACGGACGGCTACACCTTC
len: 17; abundance: NA; j_gene: TRBJ2-3; d_gene: TRBD2; v_gene: TRBV4-2; CDR3aa: CASSQVRSGGVTDTQYF; CDR3nt: TGTGCCAGCAGCCAAGTCCGTAGCGGGGGGGTAACAGATACGCAGTATTTT
len: 16; abundance: once; j_gene: TRBJ2-1; d_gene: TRBD2; v_gene: TRBV28; CDR3aa: CASDSMGGIGYNEQFF; CDR3nt: TGTGCCAGTGATTCAATGGGGGGGATAGGTTACAATGAGCAGTTCTTC
len: 15; abundance: NA; j_gene: TRBJ1-3; d_gene: NA; v_gene: TRBV2; CDR3aa: CASSEAGVPGNTIYF; CDR3nt: TGTGCCAGCAGTGAAGCAGGGGTGCCTGGAAACACCATATATTTT
len: 14; abundance: NA; j_gene: TRBJ1-6; d_gene: TRBD1; v_gene: TRBV19; CDR3aa: CASSMQGANSPLHF; CDR3nt: TGTGCCAGTAGTATGCAGGGGGCGAATTCACCCCTCCACTTT
len: 17; abundance: NA; j_gene: TRBJ1-6; d_gene: TRBD1; v_gene: TRBV15; CDR3aa: CATRGDRGTPYNSPLHF; CDR3nt: TGTGCCACCAGGGGGGACAGGGGGACTCCTTATAATTCACCCCTCCACTTT
len: 13; abundance: once; j_gene: TRBJ1-2; d_gene: NA; v_gene: TRBV7-2; CDR3aa: CASSPTSPYGYTF; CDR3nt: TGTGCCAGCAGCCCGACTAGTCCCTATGGCTACACCTTC
len: 13; abundance: few; j_gene: TRBJ1-4; d_gene: TRBD1; v_gene: TRBV6-2/TRBV6-3; CDR3aa: CASSRGRLEKLFF; CDR3nt: TGTGCCAGCAGCAGGGGGCGCCTGGAAAAACTGTTTTTT
len: 13; abundance: once; j_gene: TRBJ1-2; d_gene: NA; v_gene: TRBV18; CDR3aa: CASSPPTGGGYTF; CDR3nt: TGTGCCAGCTCACCACCGACAGGTGGTGGCTACACCTTC
len: 14; abundance: NA; j_gene: TRBJ1-5; d_gene: NA; v_gene: TRBV4-1; CDR3aa: CASSQDPLNQPQHF; CDR3nt: TGCGCCAGCAGCCAAGATCCCCTAAATCAGCCCCAGCATTTT
len: 13; abundance: NA; j_gene: TRBJ1-4; d_gene: NA; v_gene: TRBV7-6; CDR3aa: CASSLGWEEKLFF; CDR3nt: TGTGCCAGCAGCTTAGGATGGGAGGAAAAACTGTTTTTT
len: 15; abundance: NA; j_gene: TRBJ1-2; d_gene: TRBD1; v_gene: TRBV6-5; CDR3aa: CASRYGATGTYGYTF; CDR3nt: TGTGCCAGCAGGTACGGGGCGACAGGGACTTATGGCTACACCTTC
len: 12; abundance: NA; j_gene: TRBJ1-1; d_gene: NA; v_gene: TRBV2; CDR3aa: CASSAGHPEAFF; CDR3nt: TGTGCCAGCAGCGCCGGACATCCTGAAGCTTTCTTT
len: 14; abundance: NA; j_gene: TRBJ2-5; d_gene: NA; v_gene: TRBV6-1; CDR3aa: CASSRTRQQETQYF; CDR3nt: TGTGCCAGCAGCCGGACAAGACAGCAAGAGACCCAGTACTTC
len: 15; abundance: NA; j_gene: TRBJ2-7; d_gene: TRBD1; v_gene: TRBV5-4; CDR3aa: CASSLLKGAAGEQYF; CDR3nt: TGTGCCAGCAGCCTCCTGAAGGGGGCAGCAGGCGAGCAGTACTTC
len: 18; abundance: NA; j_gene: TRBJ1-5; d_gene: TRBD1; v_gene: TRBV11-3; CDR3aa: CASSLDRTQGACNQPQHF; CDR3nt: TGTGCCAGCAGCTTAGACAGGACACAGGGGGCTTGCAATCAGCCCCAGCATTTT
len: 14; abundance: NA; j_gene: TRBJ1-6; d_gene: TRBD1; v_gene: TRBV30; CDR3aa: CAWSGDRGRSPLHF; CDR3nt: TGTGCCTGGAGTGGGGACAGGGGGCGATCACCCCTCCACTTT
len: 16; abundance: NA; j_gene: TRBJ2-3; d_gene: NA; v_gene: TRBV2; CDR3aa: CASSEPRQPSTDTQYF; CDR3nt: TGTGCCAGCAGTGAGCCGCGGCAACCTAGCACAGATACGCAGTATTTT
len: 13; abundance: NA; j_gene: TRBJ1-1; d_gene: NA; v_gene: TRBV6-6; CDR3aa: CASTSQGFTEAFF; CDR3nt: TGTGCCAGCACCTCTCAGGGTTTCACTGAAGCTTTCTTT
len: 17; abundance: many; j_gene: TRBJ1-2; d_gene: TRBD1; v_gene: TRBV19; CDR3aa: CASSIAGTAPGDYGYTF; CDR3nt: TGTGCCAGTAGTATAGCCGGGACAGCCCCCGGCGACTATGGCTACACCTTC